One sample yielded the 9 T cell receptor beta chains listed below, sequenced in a study of blood T cell repertoires in COVID-19. TCRdb's copy holds only in-frame clones and misses some; the assay was immunoSEQ multiplex PCR. The repertoire has around 700,000 clones, more than 80% of them found once; the top ten carry over 0.2%. The sequenced sample was peripheral blood. These receptor sequences come from a woman aged 18-29 years with acute or convalescent COVID-19.

DNA for the CDR3: TGTGCCAGCAGTTTTCTTCACTCGTACGAGCAGTACTTC. Its protein product is CASSFLHSYEQYF. This chain links TRBV12-3 or TRBV12-4 with TRBJ2-7, with D uncertain. This CDR3 comprises 13 residues. With 3 bases removed from V and 4 bases from J, the gap between germline ends came to 10 bases.

The rearrangement links TRBV5-6 to TRBJ2-7; 7 bases fit TRBD2. The CDR3 runs to 17 residues. Trimming took 0 bases from V and 1 from J; bases not matched to a gene: 10. Germline CDR1 is SGHDT and CDR2 is YYEEEE. CDR3 loop: CASSLGGGSGESYEQYF. DNA of the CDR3: TGTGCCAGCAGCTTGGGGGGTGGCAGCGGGGAATCCTACGAGCAGTACTTC.

The CDR3 sequence is CASSFPRQGGRSNQPQHF. CDR3 sequence (DNA): TGTGCCAGCAGTTTTCCCCGACAGGGAGGACGAAGCAATCAGCCCCAGCATTTT. V and J are TRBV6-2 or TRBV6-3 and TRBJ1-5; 7 bases agree with TRBD1. The length of the CDR3 is 18 residues. Trimming removed 4 bases from V and 1 base from J; junction bases left unmatched: 13. From germline, CDR1 is MNHEY and CDR2 SVGEGT.

The V gene is TRBV7-9, the J gene TRBJ2-7, with TRBD1 identical over 7 bases. V lost 10 bases and J lost 0; bases outside the gene matches: 12. The CDR3 is made up of 15 amino acids. The germline V gene encodes CDR1 SEHNR and CDR2 FQNEAQ (reference sequence). CDR3 nucleotide sequence: TGTGCCACCGGGACAGACCCTCTCAGCTCCTACGAGCAGTACTTC. Amino acid sequence: CATGTDPLSSYEQYF. Based on the CDR3 plus reference TRBV7-9 and TRBJ2-7, the full variable domain is DTGVSQNPRHKITKRGQNVTFRCDPISEHNRLYWYRQTLGQGPEFLTYFQNEAQLEKSRLLSDRFSAERPKGSFSTLEIQRTEQGDSAMYLCATGTDPLSSYEQYFGPGTRLTVT.

The chain has TRBV7-9 and TRBJ1-1; tentative D call: TRBD1 (5 bases). Germline CDR1 is SEHNR and CDR2 is FQNEAQ (reference sequence). V dropped 3 bases and J dropped 4 bases, with 12 bases sitting between them. CDR3 length equals 14 residues. Here the CDR3 DNA reads TGTGCCAGCAGCTTTTTCGGCAGGGTCACTGAAGCTTTCTTT. Encoded protein: CASSFFGRVTEAFF. Drawing the rest from reference TRBV7-9 and TRBJ1-1, the complete variable domain is DTGVSQNPRHKITKRGQNVTFRCDPISEHNRLYWYRQTLGQGPEFLTYFQNEAQLEKSRLLSDRFSAERPKGSFSTLEIQRTEQGDSAMYLCASSFFGRVTEAFFGQGTRLTVV.

CDR3 coding DNA: TGTGCCAGCAGTGAGACGGGACAGGCTAATCAGCCCCAGCATTTT. This encodes CASSETGQANQPQHF. J is TRBJ1-5 and V is TRBV6-4; TRBD1 aligns across 8 bases. The CDR3 is 15 residues long. Germline values: CDR1 MRHNA, CDR2 SNTAGT. The J segment lost 4 bases and the V segment lost 3 bases, leaving 5 bases of the junction unmatched.

This clone was observed a single time. The chain has TRBV6-1 and TRBJ1-3; no clear D gene. Trimming cost V 2 bases and J 3 bases, with 17 bases left between them. This CDR3 region has 17 residues. Germline assignment: CDR1 MNHNS and CDR2 SASEGT. This chain's CDR3 is CASSESRRPSGGNTIYF. The CDR3 bases are TGTGCCAGCAGTGAATCTCGACGGCCGTCGGGTGGAAACACCATATATTTT.

V gene TRBV5-1 combines with J gene TRBJ1-1; TRBD1 matches 7 bases. The V gene end was trimmed by 4 bases and the J gene end by 4 bases; junction bases not matched to a gene: 4. Germline CDR1 SGHRS, CDR2 YFSETQ. The CDR3 has 13 amino acids. CDR3 amino acids: CASSPRQGTEAFF. CDR3 coding DNA: TGCGCCAGCAGCCCTAGACAGGGCACTGAAGCTTTCTTT.

DNA of the CDR3: TGTGCCAGCAGCCCTATCACTCTACAGGGCCGACAAGCTTTCTTT. Translation: CASSPITLQGRQAFF. V and J are TRBV3-1 (or the pseudogene TRBV3-2) and TRBJ1-1, with D tentatively TRBD1 (6 bases). Germline CDR1 LGHDT, CDR2 YNNKEL (reference sequence). This CDR3 spans 15 amino acids. Trimming removed 4 bases from V and 9 bases from J, with 21 bases in between.